The sequence of this TCR beta chain was determined in a study of CD8 T cells in ankylosing spondylitis. At least ten counts were recorded for this clonotype. TCRdb reprocessed the 5' RACE reads with MiXCR, giving one entry per CDR3 protein. This sample has hundreds of thousands of distinct CDR3 sequences, with roughly 8.6% found just once. Sequencing was done on a sample of blood, either unsorted or a sorted T cell fraction (not recorded which). This receptor was obtained from a male donor with ankylosing spondylitis or in good health (not recorded which).

CDR3 bases: TGTGCCAGCAGTTCGGGCCGATTGGAAAAACTGTTTTTT. Translated, it gives CASSSGRLEKLFF. J is TRBJ1-4 and V is TRBV12-3 or TRBV12-4, with no clear D. Trimming pared 4 bases from V and 8 bases from J, leaving 11 bases between. The CDR3 spans 13 residues.